This TCR beta chain originates from a study of T cells in Graves' hyperthyroidism and ophthalmopathy. At least ten counts were recorded for this clonotype. The antigen remains undetermined. Study-wide results and caveats: The authors' 13 V-J model separated ophthalmopathy from stable hyperthyroidism.

V was shortened by 4 bases and J by 5 bases, with 15 bases between the two germline ends. CDR1 and CDR2 (germline): SGDLS, YYNGEE. The CDR3 is 15 amino acids. Amplified TCR beta CDR3 regions derived from RNA transcripts. TCR CDR3 regions were first amplified by RT-PCR with HTBI primers. MiXCR was run by TCRdb on the multiplex PCR reads, yielding one entry per CDR3 protein. This sample has 500,000 to 650,000 distinct CDR3 sequences, with over 35% found just once. Sequencing was carried out using peripheral blood or thyroid tissue (not recorded which). The chain joins TRBV9 to TRBJ2-2, with D maybe TRBD2 (5 bases). The sequence came from an adult woman with Graves' disease, either hyperthyroidism or ophthalmopathy (not recorded which). The CDR3 here is CASSYSGRETGELFF. The CDR3 region has the DNA TGTGCCAGCAGCTATTCAGGACGGGAAACCGGGGAGCTGTTTTTT.